What follows are 6 T cell receptor beta chains derived from one specimen sequenced in a study of identical twins. TCRdb used MiXCR to reprocess the 5' RACE reads, holding one entry per CDR3 protein. The sample comprises roughly 470,000 distinct CDR3 sequences, about 13% of which are singletons, and approximately 1% rests with the top ten. This same sample was also taken into another study, of yellow fever vaccine responses in identical twins.

The source material was CD4+ T cells sorted from blood. Receptors originate from a woman between 18 and 30 years old in good health.

CDR3 region: CASSPTGTANSEQYF. CDR3 bases: TGCGCCAGCAGCCCAACCGGGACAGCTAACTCCGAGCAGTACTTC. The V call is TRBV5-1, the J call TRBJ2-7; 7 bases are a match to TRBD1. The V segment lost 4 bases and the J segment 6 bases; nucleotides outside the gene matches: 13. The CDR3 extends over 15 amino acids. The germline V gene encodes CDR1 SGHRS and CDR2 YFSETQ.

This clonotype was recorded a few times. The chain links TRBV10-3 to TRBJ1-3; D is unclear. The CDR3 totals 11 residues. Germline CDR1 reads ENHRY; CDR2 reads SYGVKD. The V gene lost 4 bases and the J gene lost 6 bases, with 4 bases spanning the gap. CDR3 amino acids: CAISVENTIYF. DNA of the CDR3: TGTGCCATCAGTGTAGAAAACACCATATATTTT.

This chain links TRBV12-3 or TRBV12-4 with TRBJ2-3; TRBD2 aligns across 13 bases. With 6 bases clipped from V and 9 bases from J, the junction kept 6 bases outside the gene matches. The CDR3 has 14 amino acids. The CDR3 loop reads CASRTSGRSLTQYF. Written as DNA, the CDR3 is TGTGCCAGCAGGACTAGCGGGAGGTCCTTAACGCAGTATTTT.

This sequence joins TRBV11-2 and TRBJ2-3, with D perhaps given as TRBD1 or TRBD2 (5 bases each). V was pared by 1 base and J by 1 base, with 12 bases between. CDR1 and CDR2 (germline): SGHAT, FQNNGV. The length of the CDR3 is 16 residues. CDR3 nucleotide sequence: TGTGCCAGCAGCTTAGTGGGGGTTGCAGGCACAGATACGCAGTATTTT. Protein sequence: CASSLVGVAGTDTQYF.

This clonotype was seen only a few times. The J gene is TRBJ2-3, the V gene TRBV7-9, with TRBD2 identical over 13 bases. The CDR3 runs to 16 residues. V was clipped by 1 base and J by 6 bases; unmatched bases: 4. Germline CDR1 reads SEHNR; CDR2 reads FQNEAQ (reference sequence). The CDR3 here is CASSLGSTSGRDTQYF. DNA of the CDR3: TGTGCCAGCAGCTTAGGGTCGACTAGCGGGAGGGATACGCAGTATTTT. Looking up the rest from reference TRBV7-9 and TRBJ2-3 gives the full variable domain: DTGVSQNPRHKITKRGQNVTFRCDPISEHNRLYWYRQTLGQGPEFLTYFQNEAQLEKSRLLSDRFSAERPKGSFSTLEIQRTEQGDSAMYLCASSLGSTSGRDTQYFGPGTRLTVL.

With regard to this clonotype: The missing conserved phenylalanine or tryptophan at the end of this CDR3 makes a read error likely. The rearrangement links TRBV20-1 to TRBJ2-5; 7 bases line up with TRBD2. V trimming: 3 bases; J trimming: 0 bases; junction bases outside the gene matches: 10. This CDR3 is 16 amino acids long. Per germline, CDR1 DFQATT and CDR2 SNEGSKA (reference sequence). Written as DNA, the CDR3 is TGCAGTGCTAGCGGAGCGGGATCCCCCAACCAAGAGACCCAGTACCTC. As protein: CSASGAGSPNQETQYL.